The 5 T cell receptor beta chains listed next were all sequenced from one sample in a study of blood T cell repertoires in COVID-19. Using immunoSEQ multiplex PCR, the repertoire was profiled, and TCRdb retains in-frame clones only, with some absent. This repertoire shows 310,000 or so clones, roughly 90% found once; its top ten account for around 4%. The sequenced sample was peripheral blood. These receptors came from a woman aged 45-59 years with active or convalescent COVID-19.

The chain carries TRBV19 and TRBJ2-5, with TRBD2 identical over 7 bases. CDR1 and CDR2 from the germline V gene are LNHDA and SQIVND (reference sequence). J lost 2 bases, V lost 7 bases, and 7 bases had no gene match. The CDR3 contains 14 residues. The CDR3 nucleotides read TGTGCCAGTACCAAGGGAGGGGATCAAGAGACCCAGTACTTC. Translation: CASTKGGDQETQYF.

This chain links TRBV4-1 with TRBJ1-6, with D unclear. The CDR3 is made up of 16 amino acids. Germline V gene lookup returns CDR1 MGHRA and CDR2 YSYEKL. V was clipped by 0 bases and J by 5 bases, with 11 bases between them. In DNA form, the CDR3 reads TGCGCCAGCAGCCAAGATGGTACCGGGGATAATTCACCCCTCCACTTT. This codes for CASSQDGTGDNSPLHF.

This clone was recorded only once. The chain uses TRBV14 and TRBJ2-2; possibly TRBD1 for D (6 bases). The CDR3 extends over 13 amino acids. Germline V gives CDR1 SGHDN, CDR2 FVKESK. V was shortened by 4 bases and J by 7 bases, with 10 bases between the two germline ends. For the CDR3, the DNA is TGTGCCAGCAGCCGCAACAGGGACGGGGAGCTGTTTTTT. It specifies CASSRNRDGELFF.

The V call is TRBV5-4, the J call TRBJ2-1; perhaps TRBD2 as D (6 bases). The CDR3 totals 14 residues. Per germline, CDR1 SGHNT and CDR2 YYREEE (reference sequence). The ends were cut back, 2 bases at V and 2 bases at J, with 8 bases in the middle. In nucleotides, the CDR3 is TGTGCCAGCAGCTTAGCTAGCGCCTACAATGAGCAGTTCTTC. Translating gives CASSLASAYNEQFF.

V usage is TRBV18 and J usage is TRBJ2-7; TRBD1 agrees at 7 bases. The CDR3 is 13 amino acids. V shed 6 bases and J 4 bases; nucleotides not matched to a gene: 6. CDR1 is KGHSH and CDR2 is LQKENI in the germline V gene. The CDR3 spells CASSYGTVYEQYF. CDR3 DNA: TGTGCCAGCTCGTACGGGACAGTTTACGAGCAGTACTTC.